One T cell receptor beta chain is described in this entry. Investigators reverse transcribed all isolated RNA, so they sequenced expressed TCRB transcripts. Assay: immunoSEQ multiplex PCR; the TCRdb copy retains only in-frame clones and omits some. The sample has roughly 240,000 clones, more than 65% seen once. Germline CDR1 LNHNV, CDR2 YYDKDF (reference sequence). The V gene lost 0 bases and the J gene lost 0 bases, with 8 bases spanning the gap. This CDR3 contains 15 residues. The data derive from a study of beta chain features in type 1 diabetes. The material sequenced was naive CD4+ T cells from blood. The sequence derives from a man aged 30 to 39 in good health. This chain links TRBV15 with TRBJ2-5; D gene ambiguous. CDR3 DNA sequence: TGTGCCACCAGCAGAGATAAGGTGTACCAAGAGACCCAGTACTTC. Translating gives CATSRDKVYQETQYF.